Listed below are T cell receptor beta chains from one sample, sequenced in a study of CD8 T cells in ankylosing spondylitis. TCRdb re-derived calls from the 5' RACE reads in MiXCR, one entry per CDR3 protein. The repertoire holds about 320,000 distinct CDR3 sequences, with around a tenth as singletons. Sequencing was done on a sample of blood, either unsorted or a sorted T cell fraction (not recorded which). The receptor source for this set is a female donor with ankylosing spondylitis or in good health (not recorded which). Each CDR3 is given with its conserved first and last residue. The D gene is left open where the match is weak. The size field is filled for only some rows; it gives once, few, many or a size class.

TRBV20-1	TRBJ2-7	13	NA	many	CSATYADRYEQYF	TGCAGTGCTACCTATGCGGACCGCTACGAGCAGTACTTC
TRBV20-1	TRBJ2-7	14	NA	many	CSARDVTDPYEQYF	TGCAGTGCTAGAGATGTCACAGATCCCTACGAGCAGTACTTC
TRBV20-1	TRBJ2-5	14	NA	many	CSASPGGFQETQYF	TGCAGTGCTAGTCCTGGCGGCTTCCAAGAGACCCAGTACTTC
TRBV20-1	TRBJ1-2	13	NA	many	CSARVSGAEGYTF	TGCAGTGCTAGAGTATCAGGGGCGGAGGGCTACACCTTC
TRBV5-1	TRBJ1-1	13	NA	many	CASSQNGGTEAFF	TGCGCCAGCAGTCAAAACGGGGGGACTGAAGCTTTCTTT
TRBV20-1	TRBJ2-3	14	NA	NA	CSARTLVGADTQYF	TGCAGTGCTAGGACCCTGGTTGGGGCAGATACGCAGTATTTT
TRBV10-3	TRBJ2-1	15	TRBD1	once	CAISRQGDSYNEQFF	TGTGCCATCAGCCGACAGGGGGACTCCTACAATGAGCAGTTCTTC
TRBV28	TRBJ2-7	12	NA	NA	CASNLKGYEQYF	TGTGCCAGCAATTTAAAAGGCTACGAGCAGTACTTC
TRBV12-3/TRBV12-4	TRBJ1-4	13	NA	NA	CASSFALNEKLFF	TGTGCCAGCAGTTTCGCCTTAAATGAAAAACTGTTTTTT
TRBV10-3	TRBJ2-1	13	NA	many	CAITEGGGNEQFF	TGTGCCATCACCGAGGGGGGAGGGAATGAGCAGTTCTTC
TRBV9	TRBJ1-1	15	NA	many	CASSPSGQMNTEAFF	TGTGCCAGCAGCCCGTCGGGACAAATGAACACTGAAGCTTTCTTT
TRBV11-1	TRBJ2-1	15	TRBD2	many	CASSTSGIYDYEQFF	TGTGCCAGCAGCACAAGCGGGATCTATGATTATGAGCAGTTCTTC
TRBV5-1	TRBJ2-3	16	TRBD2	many	CASSGGTSGYTDTQYF	TGCGCCAGCAGTGGGGGGACTAGCGGATACACAGATACGCAGTATTTT
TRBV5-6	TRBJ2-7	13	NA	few	CASSFFTSPGQYF	TGTGCCAGCAGCTTTTTCACGTCCCCCGGGCAGTACTTC
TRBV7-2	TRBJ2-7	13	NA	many	CASSLGTYGKQYF	TGTGCCAGCAGCTTAGGGACCTATGGGAAGCAGTACTTC
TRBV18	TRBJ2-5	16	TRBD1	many	CASSPSAGTGDETQYF	TGTGCCAGCTCACCTAGTGCCGGGACAGGGGACGAGACCCAGTACTTC
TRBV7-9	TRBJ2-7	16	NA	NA	CASSMTGRGSSYEQYF	TGTGCCAGCAGCATGACAGGTCGAGGGAGCTCCTACGAGCAGTACTTC
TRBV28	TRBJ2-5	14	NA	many	CASSFRRVQETQYF	TGTGCCAGCAGTTTCCGCAGGGTCCAAGAGACCCAGTACTTC
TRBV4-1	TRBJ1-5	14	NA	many	CASSQGRDYQPQHF	TGCGCCAGCAGCCAGGGTAGGGATTATCAGCCCCAGCATTTT
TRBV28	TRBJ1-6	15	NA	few	CASSRTGRRNSPLHF	TGTGCCAGCAGTCGAACGGGACGGAGAAATTCACCCCTCCACTTT
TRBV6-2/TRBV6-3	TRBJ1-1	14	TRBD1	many	CASSQTGINTEAFF	TGTGCCAGCTCACAGACAGGGATAAACACTGAAGCTTTCTTT
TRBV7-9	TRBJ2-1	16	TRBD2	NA	CASGTTGTSGNNEQFF	TGTGCCAGCGGAACAACCGGGACTAGCGGGAACAATGAGCAGTTCTTC
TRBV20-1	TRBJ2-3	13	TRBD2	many	CSARDASGSTQYF	TGCAGTGCTAGAGATGCTAGCGGGAGCACGCAGTATTTT
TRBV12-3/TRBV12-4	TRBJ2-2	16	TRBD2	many	CASSLLAGGPTGELFF	TGTGCCAGCAGTCTACTAGCGGGGGGGCCCACCGGGGAGCTGTTTTTT
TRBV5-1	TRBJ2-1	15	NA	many	CASSLDRVPNNEQFF	TGCGCCAGCAGCTTGGACCGGGTTCCCAACAATGAGCAGTTCTTC
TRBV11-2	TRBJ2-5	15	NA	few	CASRGYRAGQETQYF	TGTGCCAGCAGGGGATACAGGGCCGGGCAAGAGACCCAGTACTTC
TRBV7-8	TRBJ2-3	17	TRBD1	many	CASSLAETGGRTDTQYF	TGTGCCAGCAGCTTAGCGGAGACAGGGGGCAGGACAGATACGCAGTATTTT
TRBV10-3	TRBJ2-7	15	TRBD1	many	CAISDQTGTAYEQYF	TGTGCCATCAGTGATCAGACCGGGACAGCATACGAGCAGTACTTC
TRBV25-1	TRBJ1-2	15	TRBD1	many	CASSEPDREVHGYTF	TGTGCCAGCAGTGAGCCGGACAGGGAAGTCCATGGCTACACCTTC
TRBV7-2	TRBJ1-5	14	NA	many	CASSLGRVNQPQHF	TGTGCCAGCAGCTTGGGCAGGGTCAATCAGCCCCAGCATTTT
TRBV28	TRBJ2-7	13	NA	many	CASSLSGAYEQYF	TGTGCCAGCAGTTTATCTGGCGCCTACGAGCAGTACTTC
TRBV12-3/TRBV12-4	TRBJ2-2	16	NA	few	CASSFGGGFGTGELFF	TGTGCCAGCAGTTTCGGAGGGGGGTTTGGCACCGGGGAGCTGTTTTTT
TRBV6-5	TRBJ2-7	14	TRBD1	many	CASSYGTGTYEQYF	TGTGCCAGCAGTTACGGGACAGGGACCTACGAGCAGTACTTC
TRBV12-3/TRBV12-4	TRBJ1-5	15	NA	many	CASSLSPQGNQPQHF	TGTGCCAGCAGTTTATCCCCCCAGGGCAATCAGCCCCAGCATTTT